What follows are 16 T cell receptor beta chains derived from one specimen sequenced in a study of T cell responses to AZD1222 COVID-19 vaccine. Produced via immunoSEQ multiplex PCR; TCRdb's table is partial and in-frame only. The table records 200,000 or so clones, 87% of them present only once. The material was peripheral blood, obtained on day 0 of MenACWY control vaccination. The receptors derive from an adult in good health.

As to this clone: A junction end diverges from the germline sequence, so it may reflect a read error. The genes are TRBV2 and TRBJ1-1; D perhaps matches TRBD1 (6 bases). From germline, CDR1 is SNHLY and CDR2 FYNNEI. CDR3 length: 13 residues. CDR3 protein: CANSTGQQTEAFF. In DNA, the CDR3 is TGTGCCAACAGTACTGGACAGCAGACTGAAGCTTTCTTT. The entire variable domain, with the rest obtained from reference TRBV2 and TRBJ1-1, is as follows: EPEVTQTPSHQVTQMGQEVILRCVPISNHLYFYWYRQILGQKVEFLVSFYNNEISEKSEIFDDQFSVERPDGSNFTLKIRSTKLEDSAMYFCANSTGQQTEAFFGQGTRLTVV.

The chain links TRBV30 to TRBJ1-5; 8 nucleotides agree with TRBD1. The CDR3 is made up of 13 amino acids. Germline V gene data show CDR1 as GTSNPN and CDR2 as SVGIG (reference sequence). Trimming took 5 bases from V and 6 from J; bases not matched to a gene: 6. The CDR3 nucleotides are TGTGCCTGGGACGACAGGGGCGGTCAGCCCCAGCATTTT. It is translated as CAWDDRGGQPQHF.

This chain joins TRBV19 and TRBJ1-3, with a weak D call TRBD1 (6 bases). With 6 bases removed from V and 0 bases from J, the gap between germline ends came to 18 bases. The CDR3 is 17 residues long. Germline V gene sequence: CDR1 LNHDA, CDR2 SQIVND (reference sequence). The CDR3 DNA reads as TGTGCCAGTAGCCCGACTGGGACGGGGGCCTCTGGAAACACCATATATTTT. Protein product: CASSPTGTGASGNTIYF.

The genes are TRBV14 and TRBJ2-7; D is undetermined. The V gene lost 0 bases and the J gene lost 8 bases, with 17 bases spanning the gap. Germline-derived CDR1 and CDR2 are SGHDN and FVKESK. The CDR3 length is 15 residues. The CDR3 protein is CASSQDSLGPDQQYF. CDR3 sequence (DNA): TGTGCCAGCAGCCAAGATTCTTTAGGGCCCGACCAGCAGTACTTC.

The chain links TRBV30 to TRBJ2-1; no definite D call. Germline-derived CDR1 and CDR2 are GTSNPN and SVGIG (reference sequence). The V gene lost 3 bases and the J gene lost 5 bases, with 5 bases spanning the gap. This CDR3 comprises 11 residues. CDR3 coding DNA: TGTGCCTGGAGAGTGAACAATGAGCAGTTCTTC. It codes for CAWRVNNEQFF.

The CDR3 spells CASSLEGVTEAFF. The CDR3 DNA reads as TGCGCCAGCAGCTTGGAAGGGGTTACTGAAGCTTTCTTT. The J gene is TRBJ1-1, the V gene TRBV5-1, with D possibly matching TRBD1 (5 bases). The CDR3 is 13 residues long. Per germline, CDR1 SGHRS and CDR2 YFSETQ. Trimming removed 0 bases at V and 5 bases at J, with 8 bases between.

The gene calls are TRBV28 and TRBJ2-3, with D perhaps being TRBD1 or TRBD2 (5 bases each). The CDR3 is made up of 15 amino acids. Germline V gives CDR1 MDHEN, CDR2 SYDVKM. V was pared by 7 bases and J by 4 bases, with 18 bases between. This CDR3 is CASKVSGPRADTQYF. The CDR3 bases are TGTGCCAGCAAGGTCAGCGGACCCAGGGCAGATACGCAGTATTTT.

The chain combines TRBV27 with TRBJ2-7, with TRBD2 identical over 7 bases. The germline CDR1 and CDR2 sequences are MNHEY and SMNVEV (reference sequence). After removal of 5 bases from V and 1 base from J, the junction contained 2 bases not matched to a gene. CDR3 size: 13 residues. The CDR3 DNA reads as TGTGCCAGCAGTCCCGGGAGGTCCTACGAGCAGTACTTC. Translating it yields CASSPGRSYEQYF.

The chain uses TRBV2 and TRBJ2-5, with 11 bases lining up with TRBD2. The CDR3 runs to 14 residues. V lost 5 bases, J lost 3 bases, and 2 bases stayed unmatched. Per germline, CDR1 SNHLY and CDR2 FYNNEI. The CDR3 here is CASSPTSGEETQYF. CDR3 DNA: TGTGCCAGCAGTCCGACTAGCGGGGAAGAGACCCAGTACTTC.

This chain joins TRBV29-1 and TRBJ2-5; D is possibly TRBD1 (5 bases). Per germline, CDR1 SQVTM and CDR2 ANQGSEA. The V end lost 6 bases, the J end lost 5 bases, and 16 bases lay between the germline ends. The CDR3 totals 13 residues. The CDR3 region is CSVPQGSLETQYF. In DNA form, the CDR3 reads TGCAGCGTGCCCCAGGGTTCCCTGGAGACCCAGTACTTC.

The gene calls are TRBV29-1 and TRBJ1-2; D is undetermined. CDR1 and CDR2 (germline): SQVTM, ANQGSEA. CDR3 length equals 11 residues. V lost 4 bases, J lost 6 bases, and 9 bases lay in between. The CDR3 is CSVVVGNGYTF. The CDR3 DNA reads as TGCAGCGTTGTGGTCGGGAATGGCTACACCTTC.

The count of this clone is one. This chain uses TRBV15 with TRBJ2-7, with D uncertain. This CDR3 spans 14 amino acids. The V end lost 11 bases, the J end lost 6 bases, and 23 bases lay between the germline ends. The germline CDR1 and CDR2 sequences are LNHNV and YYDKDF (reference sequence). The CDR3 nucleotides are TGTGCCCCAAAGGGCCCACCGCGGACCGGCGAGCAGTACTTC. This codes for CAPKGPPRTGEQYF.

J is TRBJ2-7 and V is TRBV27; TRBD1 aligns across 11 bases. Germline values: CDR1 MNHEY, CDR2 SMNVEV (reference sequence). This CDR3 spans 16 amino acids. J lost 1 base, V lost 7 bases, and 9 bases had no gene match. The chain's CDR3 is CASKDRGQGRSYEQYF. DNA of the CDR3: TGTGCCAGCAAGGACAGGGGGCAGGGGCGATCCTACGAGCAGTACTTC.

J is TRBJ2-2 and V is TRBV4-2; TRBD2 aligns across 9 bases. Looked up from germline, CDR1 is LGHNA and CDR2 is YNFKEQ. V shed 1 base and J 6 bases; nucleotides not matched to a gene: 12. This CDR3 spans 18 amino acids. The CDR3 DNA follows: TGTGCCAGCAGCCAAGGGGTCCTGGCGGGGGGGCAGGCCGGGGAGCTGTTTTTT. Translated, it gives CASSQGVLAGGQAGELFF.

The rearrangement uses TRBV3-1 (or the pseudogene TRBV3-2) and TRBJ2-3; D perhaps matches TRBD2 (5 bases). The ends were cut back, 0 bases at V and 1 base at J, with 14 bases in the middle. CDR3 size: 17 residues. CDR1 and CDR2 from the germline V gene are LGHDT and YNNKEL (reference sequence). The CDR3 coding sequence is TGTGCCAGCAGCCAAGATCGGAGCGGAGATGGCACAGATACGCAGTATTTT. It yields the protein CASSQDRSGDGTDTQYF.

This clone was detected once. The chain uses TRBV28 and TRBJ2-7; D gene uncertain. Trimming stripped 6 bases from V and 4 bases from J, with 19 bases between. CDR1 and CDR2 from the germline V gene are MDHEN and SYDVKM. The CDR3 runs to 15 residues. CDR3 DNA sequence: TGTGCCAGCAGAAGCCCCATGGGGTCGTTGTACGAGCAGTACTTC. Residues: CASRSPMGSLYEQYF. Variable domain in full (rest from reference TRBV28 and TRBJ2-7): DVKVTQSSRYLVKRTGEKVFLECVQDMDHENMFWYRQDPGLGLRLIYFSYDVKMKEKGDIPEGYSVSREKKERFSLILESASTNQTSMYLCASRSPMGSLYEQYFGPGTRLTVT.